This T cell receptor beta chain was profiled in a study of OX40 agonist ivuxolimab in advanced cancers. Overall study: Dose-escalation subjects each had hepatocellular carcinoma, melanoma, renal cell or head and neck cancer. Study-wide points: With doses of 0.1 to 3.0 mg/kg, CD4+ and CD8+ blood T cells had undergone clonal expansion by week 6. Expansion of clones was among the lowest in partial responders at 0.1-3.0 mg/kg. Averaged across samples, CD8+ T cells carried more expanded clones than CD4+ did.

The germline V gene encodes CDR1 KGHSH and CDR2 LQKENI. V dropped 3 bases and J dropped 0 bases, with 13 bases sitting between them. This CDR3 region has 16 residues. Some clones are missing from TCRdb's copy, which holds only in-frame ones; the method was immunoSEQ multiplex PCR. The sample lists tens of thousands of clones; 80% were seen once. Remarks on this clone: Its cognate antigen is unknown.

The clonotype comes from an adult with an advanced solid tumor such as melanoma, head and neck, liver or kidney cancer. This chain uses TRBV18 with TRBJ2-3, with TRBD2 as a possible D gene (6 bases). The input for sequencing was CD4+ or CD8+ T cells sorted from blood, taken in a trial of the OX40 agonist ivuxolimab. The CDR3 here is CASSPGAGLSTDTQYF. As DNA, the CDR3 is TGTGCCAGCTCACCGGGTGCGGGGCTTAGCACAGATACGCAGTATTTT.